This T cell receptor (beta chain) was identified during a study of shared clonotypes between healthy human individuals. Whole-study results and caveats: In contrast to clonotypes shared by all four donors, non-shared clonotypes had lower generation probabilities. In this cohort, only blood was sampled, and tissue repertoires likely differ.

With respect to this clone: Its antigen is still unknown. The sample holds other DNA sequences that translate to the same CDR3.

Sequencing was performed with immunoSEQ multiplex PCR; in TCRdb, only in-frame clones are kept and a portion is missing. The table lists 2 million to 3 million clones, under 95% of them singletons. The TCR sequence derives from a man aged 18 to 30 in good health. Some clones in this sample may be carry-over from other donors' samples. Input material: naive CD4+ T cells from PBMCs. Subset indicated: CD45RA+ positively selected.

CDR3: CASSGGAGYGYTF. For the CDR3, the DNA is TGTGCCAGCAGTGGGGGGGCTGGCTATGGCTACACCTTC. This rearrangement joins TRBV6-1 to TRBJ1-2; weak D call: TRBD1 (6 bases). The V end lost 4 bases, the J end lost 4 bases, and 10 bases lay between the germline ends. This CDR3 contains 13 residues. In germline, CDR1 is MNHNS, CDR2 SASEGT.